The entry below gives a single TCR beta chain sequence along with its context. The sample holds many counts of this clonotype. The antigen it binds to is not known. One base away there is no much larger clone; base qualities are not given. Ends trimmed: V by 3 bases, J by 6 bases; bases unmatched to a gene: 5. Via the germline V gene (reference sequence), CDR1 is DFQATT and CDR2 SNEGSKA. Inclusive of the bounding cysteine and phenylalanine, the CDR3 is 13 residues long. CDR3 DNA is the only sequence kept; it has 39 bases, read in frame from the first base. The instrument given in TCRdb is Illumina HiSeq 2500. TCR beta libraries were prepared by quantitative 5'-RACE with molecular barcodes. Under the source paper's analysis protocol: A new computational method, built on a probabilistic model of VDJ rearrangement, was used to identify disease-linked TCR variants. TCRdb trimmed the raw reads at Q25, called clones with MiXCR and kept productive beta chains. Entries that share a CDR3 protein sequence are merged under the most common genes and DNA. These V and J calls derive from TCRdb rather than the authors' analysis. Present in this sample are under 300,000 distinct CDR3 sequences, approximately 9% of which were seen just once. The top ten constitute almost 7% of the sample.

The sample belongs to a study of CD8 T cells in ankylosing spondylitis (dated by TCRdb to about 2017). In the study overall: The study set out to find disease-linked TCR variants by profiling T cell receptor beta repertoires in ankylosing spondylitis patients and healthy donors. The full study cohort comprised 25 ankylosing spondylitis patients and 110 or so healthy donors. Peripheral blood was sampled, and synovial fluid was also collected from ankylosing spondylitis patients.

General study outcomes and caveats: Some of the motif variants had been reported before in the synovial fluid and blood of reactive arthritis patients, a finding that suggests common disease-initiation mechanisms. Blood from ankylosing spondylitis patients appeared to be characterized by a TCR beta motif composed of roughly 8 highly homologous amino acid variants. The disease-linked clones had a CD8+ phenotype and were found at relatively low frequencies in peripheral blood. Significant enrichment of the disease-linked clones was reported in matched synovial fluid samples from ankylosing spondylitis patients.

Source material: blood, either unsorted or a sorted T cell fraction (not recorded which). This chain is built from TRBV20-1 and TRBJ1-5; TRBD1 aligns with 7 central bases. The sequence came from a male donor with ankylosing spondylitis or in good health (not recorded which). The nucleotide sequence is given as TGCAGTGCTAGGACAGGGACGCGTCAGCCCCAGCATTTT. Its amino acids are CSARTGTRQPQHF.